What follows are 30 T cell receptor beta chains derived from one specimen sequenced in a study of Graves' ophthalmopathy and Graves' hyperthyroidism. Scientists amplified the TCR beta CDR3 regions from RNA transcripts. The workflow started with a first-round RT-PCR run with HTBI primers and then moved on to a second-round multiplex PCR. TCRdb itself ran the multiplex PCR reads through MiXCR, one entry per CDR3 protein. The data contain 1 million to 1.3 million distinct CDR3 sequences, about two fifths of them singletons. The material sequenced was peripheral blood or thyroid tissue (not recorded which). Receptors originate from an adult man with Graves' hyperthyroidism.

The table lists this clonotype with many counts. V gene TRBV20-1 combines with J gene TRBJ1-1; D not certain. This CDR3 spans 13 amino acids. The germline V and J ends were trimmed by 0 bases and 1 base, with 6 bases remaining between them. CDR1 and CDR2 (germline): DFQATT, SNEGSKA (reference sequence). The CDR3 region is CSARDQTNTEAFF. CDR3 DNA sequence: TGCAGTGCTAGAGATCAGACGAACACTGAAGCTTTCTTT.

This chain links TRBV28 with TRBJ1-5, with D uncertain. Germline loops: CDR1 MDHEN, CDR2 SYDVKM. The CDR3 sequence is 13 residues long. Trimming shortened V by 7 bases and J by 2 bases, and 9 bases separated the two germline ends. CDR3 DNA sequence: TGTGCCAGCACAGTCCATCGCAATCAGCCCCAGCATTTT. Residues: CASTVHRNQPQHF.

This clonotype was seen ten or more times. The chain recombines TRBV20-1 with TRBJ1-2; D is unclear. The CDR3 consists of 15 residues. Looked up from germline, CDR1 is DFQATT and CDR2 is SNEGSKA (reference sequence). Trimming cost V 3 bases and J 8 bases, with 22 bases left between them. CDR3: CSASWRKGPSWGYTF. CDR3 DNA sequence: TGCAGTGCTAGTTGGCGCAAGGGTCCCTCTTGGGGCTACACCTTC.

The chain recombines TRBV10-2 with TRBJ1-1; no clear D gene. CDR1 and CDR2 from the germline V gene are WSHSY and SAAADI. V was pared by 2 bases and J by 11 bases, with 18 bases between. CDR3 size: 14 residues. CDR3 sequence: CASSEDGMTPGAFF. The DNA of the CDR3 is TGCGCCAGCAGTGAGGACGGCATGACCCCTGGGGCTTTCTTT.

V and J are TRBV19 and TRBJ1-2, with D perhaps TRBD1 (5 bases). Germline CDR1 is LNHDA and CDR2 is SQIVND (reference sequence). Trimming took 6 bases from V and 4 from J, leaving 21 bases between them. The CDR3 length is 16 residues. The CDR3 DNA reads TGTGCCAGTAGGAGCTCTGGGGCTGAGAGAGGCTATGGCTACACCTTC. Translated: CASRSSGAERGYGYTF.

This clonotype was seen repeatedly, ten times or more. This chain uses TRBV20-1 with TRBJ2-7, with a tentative D call TRBD2 (6 bases). The CDR3 has 12 residues. Germline CDR1 reads DFQATT; CDR2 reads SNEGSKA (reference sequence). V was trimmed by 5 bases and J by 1 base, leaving 9 bases between them. In nucleotides, the CDR3 is TGCAGTGCTGAGGAGGGGTCCTACGAGCAGTACTTC. Its protein product is CSAEEGSYEQYF.

The V gene is TRBV7-8, the J gene TRBJ2-2, with 11 positions matching TRBD2. The V and J ends lost 6 bases and 6 bases, in that order; junction bases with no gene match: 9. CDR3 length: 16 amino acids. Germline CDR1 SGHVS, CDR2 FQNEAQ. In nucleotides, the CDR3 is TGTGCCAGCAGGTCTGGGACTAGCGGAGCCTCCGGGGAGCTGTTTTTT. Its protein is CASRSGTSGASGELFF.

With regard to this clonotype: The DNA is omitted, as the CDR3 cannot be located on it reliably, and the CDR3 follows TCRdb's listing. The rearrangement links TRBV7-6 to TRBJ2-5; TRBD2, the table's D call, lacks a check against the DNA. The CDR3 totals 21 residues, both ends included. The germline gives CDR1 SGHVS, CDR2 FNYEAQ. The CDR3 loop reads CASSFYICSAPTSTRGETQYF.

This rearrangement joins TRBV9 to TRBJ1-1; D perhaps matches TRBD1 (6 bases). CDR3 length: 14 residues. The germline V and J ends were trimmed by 2 bases and 4 bases, with 12 bases remaining between them. From germline, CDR1 is SGDLS and CDR2 YYNGEE. CDR3 protein: CASSVARGFTEAFF. The DNA of the CDR3 is TGTGCCAGCAGCGTTGCCAGGGGTTTCACTGAAGCTTTCTTT.

The sample holds a few counts of this clonotype. The gene calls are TRBV11-2 and TRBJ2-5; D is perhaps TRBD2 (5 bases). The ends were cut back, 1 base at V and 1 base at J, with 13 bases in the middle. The CDR3 contains 16 residues. Germline CDR1 reads SGHAT; CDR2 reads FQNNGV. This chain's CDR3 is CASSLASGLFQETQYF. CDR3 in DNA: TGTGCCAGCAGCTTAGCGAGCGGCCTTTTCCAAGAGACCCAGTACTTC.

This clonotype has a count of ten or more. The rearrangement uses TRBV25-1 and TRBJ1-3; D gene ambiguous. Per germline, CDR1 MGHDK and CDR2 SYGVNS. Trimming cost V 4 bases and J 8 bases, with 12 bases left between them. The CDR3 is 13 residues long. CDR3 sequence: CASSGVLGDTIYF. DNA of the CDR3: TGTGCCAGCAGTGGGGTGCTTGGGGACACCATATATTTT. Using reference TRBV25-1 and TRBJ1-3 for the parts outside the CDR3, the full variable domain is EADIYQTPRYLVIGTGKKITLECSQTMGHDKMYWYQQDPGMELHLIHYSYGVNSTEKGDLSSESTVSRIRTEHFPLTLESARPSHTSQYLCASSGVLGDTIYFGEGSWLTVV.

The J gene is TRBJ2-7, the V gene TRBV10-3; TRBD1 matches at 9 bases. CDR3 length: 13 residues. Per germline, CDR1 ENHRY and CDR2 SYGVKD. After removal of 10 bases from V and 6 bases from J, the junction contained 10 bases not matched to a gene. CDR3 bases: TGTGCCAGCGGAATTACAGGGGGCACCGAGCAGTACTTC. It specifies CASGITGGTEQYF.

In nucleotides, the CDR3 is TGCAGTGCCACAACAGGGGGTAAAACTGAAGCTTTCTTT. Protein: CSATTGGKTEAFF. V and J are TRBV20-1 and TRBJ1-1, with 8 nucleotides matching TRBD1. This CDR3 is 13 amino acids long. Germline values: CDR1 DFQATT, CDR2 SNEGSKA (reference sequence). The trim removed 6 bases at V and 5 bases at J, leaving 8 bases unmatched.

Many counts were recorded for this clonotype. The V and J genes are TRBV10-3 and TRBJ1-1; no definite D call. The germline V and J ends were trimmed by 0 bases and 1 base, with 6 bases remaining between them. Germline V gene lookup returns CDR1 ENHRY and CDR2 SYGVKD. This CDR3 has 14 amino acids. The CDR3 region is CAISESEENTEAFF. The CDR3, as DNA: TGTGCCATCAGTGAGTCGGAGGAGAACACTGAAGCTTTCTTT.

This CDR3 reads CASPHDDHEQYF. The CDR3 nucleotides are TGTGCCAGCCCACATGACGATCACGAGCAGTACTTC. The J gene is TRBJ2-7, the V gene TRBV28; no clear D. This CDR3 has 12 residues. The V end lost 8 bases, the J end lost 5 bases, and 13 bases lay between the germline ends. Germline V gene data show CDR1 as MDHEN and CDR2 as SYDVKM.

Ten or more counts support this clonotype. The gene calls are TRBV7-9 and TRBJ2-5; 8 bases agree with TRBD1. Per the germline V gene, CDR1 is SEHNR and CDR2 is FQNEAQ (reference sequence). This CDR3 spans 15 amino acids. V lost 1 base and J lost 5; bases outside the gene matches: 6. CDR3 bases: TGTGCCAGCAGCTTAGTTACAGGGGGAGTGGAGACCCAGTACTTC. This encodes CASSLVTGGVETQYF.

This clonotype was seen a few times. The J gene is TRBJ2-5, the V gene TRBV2, with no clear D. V gave up 7 bases and J gave up 5 bases, with 20 bases separating them. Germline CDR1 and CDR2: SNHLY and FYNNEI. The CDR3 is 15 amino acids. The CDR3 sequence: CASTQPDWGSETQYF. DNA of the CDR3: TGTGCCAGCACCCAACCCGACTGGGGTTCGGAGACCCAGTACTTC. The complete variable domain, with remaining parts taken from reference TRBV2 and TRBJ2-5, reads EPEVTQTPSHQVTQMGQEVILRCVPISNHLYFYWYRQILGQKVEFLVSFYNNEISEKSEIFDDQFSVERPDGSNFTLKIRSTKLEDSAMYFCASTQPDWGSETQYFGPGTRLLVL.

This chain uses TRBV29-1 with TRBJ1-2, with a weak D call TRBD1 (5 bases). The CDR3 has 14 amino acids. Germline CDR1 and CDR2: SQVTM and ANQGSEA. The CDR3 sequence: CTTLGGDKVDGYTF. The CDR3 nucleotides are TGCACCACCCTGGGGGGAGATAAAGTGGATGGCTACACCTTC.

The V and J genes are TRBV5-1 and TRBJ2-7, with TRBD2 as a possible D gene (5 bases). Germline CDR1 SGHRS, CDR2 YFSETQ. The CDR3 runs 13 residues. The germline V and J ends were trimmed by 6 bases and 4 bases, with 14 bases remaining between them. The chain's CDR3 is CASTGGSIYEQYF. In DNA form, the CDR3 reads TGCGCCAGCACAGGTGGGAGTATTTACGAGCAGTACTTC.

V usage is TRBV5-4 and J usage is TRBJ2-2, with 7 bases aligning to TRBD2. Losses at the gene ends were 4 bases for V and 2 bases for J; bases not matched to a gene: 5. Germline lookup yields CDR1 SGHNT and CDR2 YYREEE (reference sequence). The CDR3 loop spans 15 amino acids. This chain's CDR3 is CASSPLADNTGELFF. The CDR3 DNA sequence: TGTGCCAGCAGCCCCCTAGCGGACAACACCGGGGAGCTGTTTTTT. Filled out from reference TRBV5-4 and TRBJ2-2, the complete variable domain reads ETGVTQSPTHLIKTRGQQVTLRCSSQSGHNTVSWYQQALGQGPQFIFQYYREEENGRGNFPPRFSGLQFPNYSSELNVNALELDDSALYLCASSPLADNTGELFFGEGSRLTVL.

The table lists this clonotype with a few counts. This chain connects TRBV30 to TRBJ1-5; unclear D gene. The CDR3 runs 14 residues. V lost 4 bases and J lost 2, with 12 bases in between. CDR1 and CDR2 from the germline V gene are GTSNPN and SVGIG (reference sequence). CDR3 sequence: CAWIGGVCNQPQHF. The DNA for the CDR3 is TGTGCCTGGATCGGAGGAGTTTGCAATCAGCCCCAGCATTTT.

This sequence joins TRBV19 and TRBJ1-1; D uncertain. This CDR3 region has 12 residues. Germline values: CDR1 LNHDA, CDR2 SQIVND (reference sequence). Between the trimmed V and J ends, which lost 11 bases and 3 bases, there was a span of 13 bases. CDR3 in DNA: TGTGCCTCAACCGACCGAGACACTGAAGCTTTCTTT. Its translation: CASTDRDTEAFF.

To note about this clonotype: A much larger clone sits a single nucleotide away, making a read error possible. The rearrangement links TRBV6-5 to TRBJ1-1; 8 bases are a match to TRBD1. Trimming cost V 8 bases and J 1 base; bases outside gene matches: 9. CDR3 length: 15 residues. Germline CDR1 MNHEY, CDR2 SVGAGI. In DNA, the CDR3 is TGTGCCAGCGAGGACAGGGAGCGTCGGAACACTGAAGCTTTCTTT. This encodes CASEDRERRNTEAFF.

A remark on this clonotype: It may be a read error: a sequence one base away is much more abundant. It is likely a read error, because the conserved phenylalanine at the end of the CDR3 is missing. This chain links TRBV7-2 with TRBJ1-1; unclear D gene. The CDR3 length is 14 residues. V was pared by 4 bases and J by 1 base, with 10 bases between. Germline V lookup: CDR1 SGHTA, CDR2 FQGNSA. The CDR3 reads CASSSFAANTEAFL. In DNA form, the CDR3 reads TGTGCCAGCAGCTCGTTCGCCGCGAACACTGAAGCTTTCCTT.

In its sample, this clonotype was seen many times. The chain employs TRBV9 and TRBJ1-1, with a weak D call TRBD1 (5 bases). Germline-derived CDR1 and CDR2 are SGDLS and YYNGEE. The CDR3 extends over 12 amino acids. Trimming took 4 bases from V and 6 from J, leaving 10 bases between them. As DNA, the CDR3 is TGTGCCAGCAGCCCAACAGGCTCTGAAGCTTTCTTT. This gives the protein CASSPTGSEAFF. Supplemented by reference TRBV9 and TRBJ1-1, the full variable domain reads DSGVTQTPKHLITATGQRVTLRCSPRSGDLSVYWYQQSLDQGLQFLIQYYNGEERAKGNILERFSAQQFPDLHSELNLSSLELGDSALYFCASSPTGSEAFFGQGTRLTVV.

V usage is TRBV20-1 and J usage is TRBJ2-5; the D call may be TRBD1 or TRBD2 (6 bases each). V lost 3 bases, J lost 5 bases, and 22 bases lay in between. This CDR3 has 16 residues. Germline V CDR1 and CDR2: DFQATT, SNEGSKA (reference sequence). This chain's CDR3 is CSASPYFRGGGETQYF. The CDR3 DNA follows: TGCAGTGCTAGCCCCTATTTCAGGGGAGGAGGGGAGACCCAGTACTTC.

The genes are TRBV10-3 and TRBJ2-5; possible D gene TRBD1, 5 bases. The CDR3 consists of 15 residues. Germline values: CDR1 ENHRY, CDR2 SYGVKD. Trimming took 5 bases from V and 9 from J, leaving 22 bases between them. The CDR3 is CAISPVRGGNQPQYF. CDR3 DNA: TGTGCCATCAGTCCGGTTAGGGGTGGCAATCAGCCCCAGTACTTC.

The chain joins TRBV11-2 to TRBJ2-7, with D possibly matching TRBD2 (5 bases). The germline gives CDR1 SGHAT, CDR2 FQNNGV. V was cut by 7 bases and J by 0 bases, with 13 bases left in between. The CDR3 runs 14 residues. The chain's CDR3 is CASTLTRSSYEQYF. DNA for the CDR3: TGTGCCAGCACCCTTACTAGGAGCTCCTACGAGCAGTACTTC.

This chain links TRBV4-2 with TRBJ1-4; D remains ambiguous. Germline-derived CDR1 and CDR2 are LGHNA and YNFKEQ. This CDR3 contains 14 residues. The V gene lost 0 bases and the J gene lost 6 bases, with 8 bases spanning the gap. The CDR3, as DNA: TGTGCCAGCAGCCAAGATCGGCGGGATGAAAAACTGTTTTTT. Its protein is CASSQDRRDEKLFF.

This clonotype has just a few counts. The V gene is TRBV5-1, the J gene TRBJ2-5; TRBD1 agrees at 7 bases. Germline CDR1 and CDR2: SGHRS and YFSETQ. This CDR3 spans 15 amino acids. After removal of 1 base from V and 2 bases from J, the junction contained 5 bases not matched to a gene. CDR3 coding DNA: TGCGCCAGCAGCTTGTCGGGACAGAGACAAGAGACCCAGTACTTC. Amino acid sequence: CASSLSGQRQETQYF.